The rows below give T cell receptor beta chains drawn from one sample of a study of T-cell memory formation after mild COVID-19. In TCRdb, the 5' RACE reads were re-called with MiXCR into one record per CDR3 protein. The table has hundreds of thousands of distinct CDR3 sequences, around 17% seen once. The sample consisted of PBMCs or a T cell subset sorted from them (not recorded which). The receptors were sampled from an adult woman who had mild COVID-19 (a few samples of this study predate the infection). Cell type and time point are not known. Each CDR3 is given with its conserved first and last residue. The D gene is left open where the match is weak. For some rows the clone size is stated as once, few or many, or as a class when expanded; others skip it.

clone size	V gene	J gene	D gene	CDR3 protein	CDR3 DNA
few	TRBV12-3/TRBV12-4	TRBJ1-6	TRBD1	CASGQGDHSPLHF	TGTGCCAGCGGACAGGGGGATCACTCACCCCTCCACTTT
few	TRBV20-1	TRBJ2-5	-	CSVTEAGPGRGETQYF	TGCAGTGTCACCGAAGCGGGTCCCGGCCGTGGGGAGACCCAGTACTTC
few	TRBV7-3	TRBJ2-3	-	CASSLTAGGGDTQYF	TGTGCCAGCAGCTTAACGGCCGGGGGCGGAGATACGCAGTATTTT
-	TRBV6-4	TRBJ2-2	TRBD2	CASSEAGDTGELFF	TGTGCCAGCAGTGAAGCGGGAGACACCGGGGAGCTGTTTTTT
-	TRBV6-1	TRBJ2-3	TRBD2	CASQFSGGVADTQYF	TGTGCCAGCCAGTTCTCCGGGGGGGTGGCAGATACGCAGTATTTT
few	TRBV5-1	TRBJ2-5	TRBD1	CASTSGQQETQYF	TGCGCCAGCACCTCGGGACAGCAAGAGACCCAGTACTTC
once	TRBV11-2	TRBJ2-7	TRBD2	CASSFRGRAAVDEQYF	TGTGCCAGCAGCTTTCGCGGGAGGGCCGCCGTCGACGAGCAGTACTTC
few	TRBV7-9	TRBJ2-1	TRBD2	CASSSGLAKFF	TGTGCCAGCAGTTCCGGACTAGCGAAATTCTTC
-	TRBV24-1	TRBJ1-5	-	CATSDSRLKNQPQHF	TGTGCCACCAGTGATTCGCGCTTGAAGAATCAGCCCCAGCATTTT
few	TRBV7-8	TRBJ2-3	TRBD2	CASSSPRTSGSRKDTQYF	TGTGCCAGCAGCTCCCCCCGGACTAGCGGGAGTAGGAAAGATACGCAGTATTTT
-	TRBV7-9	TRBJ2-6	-	CASSLNWGPGANVLTF	TGTGCCAGCAGCTTAAATTGGGGGCCAGGGGCCAACGTCCTGACTTTC
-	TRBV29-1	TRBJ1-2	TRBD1	CSVQSGTGAGVYGYTF	TGCAGCGTTCAATCTGGGACAGGGGCCGGCGTCTATGGCTACACCTTC
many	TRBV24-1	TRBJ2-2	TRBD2	CATSDLRLAGEGTGELFF	TGTGCCACCAGTGATTTGCGACTAGCGGGAGAAGGCACCGGGGAGCTGTTTTTT
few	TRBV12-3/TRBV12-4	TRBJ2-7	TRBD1	CASSTGTGVIYEQYF	TGTGCCAGCAGCACCGGGACAGGGGTAATTTACGAGCAGTACTTC
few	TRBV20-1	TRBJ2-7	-	CSAMALPGSYEQYF	TGCAGTGCTATGGCTCTACCCGGCTCCTACGAGCAGTACTTC
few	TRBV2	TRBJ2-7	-	CASSERSGASYEQYF	TGTGCCAGCAGTGAAAGATCCGGAGCTTCCTACGAGCAGTACTTC
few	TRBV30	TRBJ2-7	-	CAWSLDPAGSYEQYF	TGTGCCTGGAGTTTGGACCCGGCGGGGTCCTACGAGCAGTACTTC
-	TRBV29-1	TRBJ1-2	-	CSVPVGETNYGYTF	TGCAGCGTGCCGGTGGGCGAGACCAACTATGGCTACACCTTC
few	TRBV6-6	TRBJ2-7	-	CASSYSVGTRDEQYF	TGTGCCAGCAGTTACTCGGTGGGGACCCGGGACGAGCAGTACTTC
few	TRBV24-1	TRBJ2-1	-	CATAAGPPYNEQFF	TGTGCCACCGCTGCGGGCCCTCCATACAATGAGCAGTTCTTC
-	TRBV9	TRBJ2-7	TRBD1	CASSAGTGLSYEQYF	TGTGCCAGCAGCGCCGGGACAGGACTATCCTACGAGCAGTACTTC
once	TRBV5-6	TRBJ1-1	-	CASSLPQGIEAFF	TGTGCCAGCAGCTTGCCCCAGGGGATTGAAGCTTTCTTT
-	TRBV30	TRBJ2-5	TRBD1	CAWRNRGQETQYF	TGTGCCTGGAGGAACAGGGGGCAAGAGACCCAGTACTTC
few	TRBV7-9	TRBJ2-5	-	CASSRGTGETQYF	TGTGCCAGCAGCCGGGGGACTGGGGAGACCCAGTACTTC
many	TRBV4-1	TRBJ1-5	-	CASSQAGRGDQPQHF	TGCGCCAGCAGCCAAGCGGGGAGGGGGGATCAGCCCCAGCATTTT
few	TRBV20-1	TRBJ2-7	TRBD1	CSARDYGWTGGDEQYF	TGCAGTGCTAGAGATTACGGTTGGACAGGGGGAGACGAGCAGTACTTC
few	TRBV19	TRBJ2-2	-	CASIAHLGQIANTGELFF	TGTGCCAGTATCGCGCACCTTGGCCAGATCGCGAACACCGGGGAGCTGTTTTTT
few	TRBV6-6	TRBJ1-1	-	CASSLTWGTEAFF	TGTGCCAGCAGTCTGACTTGGGGCACTGAAGCTTTCTTT
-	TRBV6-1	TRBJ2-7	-	CASSATGNSYEQYF	TGTGCCAGCAGTGCCACAGGGAACTCCTACGAGCAGTACTTC
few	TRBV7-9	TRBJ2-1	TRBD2	CASRSREGYNEQFF	TGTGCCAGCAGGAGTAGGGAGGGGTACAATGAGCAGTTCTTC